Reported below is one TCR beta chain. Its antigen is unknown. The data were obtained in a study of OX40 agonist ivuxolimab in advanced cancers. Across the study: Hepatocellular carcinoma, melanoma, renal cell or head and neck cancer affected the dose-escalation patients. Study-wide points: Expansion of clones was among the lowest in partial responders at 0.1-3.0 mg/kg. Also present in some nonresponders was a low level of normalized T-cell clonal expansion.

CDR1 and CDR2 from the germline V gene are SGHAT and FQNNGV. V gave up 2 bases and J gave up 5 bases; unmatched junction bases: 2. The CDR3 is made up of 14 amino acids. Repertoires were generated with immunoSEQ multiplex PCR, while TCRdb's copy carries only in-frame clones and drops some. The sample lists some 73,000 clones, over 80% occurring once. The sequence came from an adult with an advanced solid tumor such as melanoma, head and neck, liver or kidney cancer. Sequenced material: CD4+ or CD8+ T cells sorted from blood, taken in a trial of the OX40 agonist ivuxolimab. The genes are TRBV11-2 and TRBJ2-2; 7 bases match TRBD2. CDR3 residues: CASSLPGRTGELFF. The CDR3 coding sequence is TGTGCCAGCAGCTTACCCGGGAGGACCGGGGAGCTGTTTTTT.